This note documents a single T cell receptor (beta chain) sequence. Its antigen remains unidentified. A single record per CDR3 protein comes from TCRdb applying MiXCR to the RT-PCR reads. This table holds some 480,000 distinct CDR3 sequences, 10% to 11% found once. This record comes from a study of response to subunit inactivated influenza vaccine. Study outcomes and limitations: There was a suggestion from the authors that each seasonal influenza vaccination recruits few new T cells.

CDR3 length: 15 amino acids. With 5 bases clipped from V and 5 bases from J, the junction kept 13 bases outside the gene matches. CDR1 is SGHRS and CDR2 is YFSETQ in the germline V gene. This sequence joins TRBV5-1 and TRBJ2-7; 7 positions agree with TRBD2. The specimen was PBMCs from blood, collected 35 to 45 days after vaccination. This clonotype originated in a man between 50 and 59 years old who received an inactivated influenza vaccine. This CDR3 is CASRPPGRASHEQYF. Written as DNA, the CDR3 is TGCGCCAGCAGGCCCCCAGGGAGGGCCAGCCACGAGCAGTACTTC.